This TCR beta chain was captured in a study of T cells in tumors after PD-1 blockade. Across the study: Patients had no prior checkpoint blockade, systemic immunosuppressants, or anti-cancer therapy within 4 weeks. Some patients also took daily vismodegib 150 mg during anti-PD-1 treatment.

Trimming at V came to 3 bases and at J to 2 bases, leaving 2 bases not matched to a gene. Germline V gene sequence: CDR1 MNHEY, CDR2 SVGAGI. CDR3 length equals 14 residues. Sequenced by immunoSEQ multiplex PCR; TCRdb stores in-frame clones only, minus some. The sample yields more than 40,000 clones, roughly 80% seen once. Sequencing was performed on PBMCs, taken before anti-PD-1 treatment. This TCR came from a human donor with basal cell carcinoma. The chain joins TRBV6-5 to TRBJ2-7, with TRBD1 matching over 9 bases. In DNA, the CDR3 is TGTGCCAGCAGTTATCGGACAGGGGCCTACGAGCAGTACTTC. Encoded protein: CASSYRTGAYEQYF.